Many counts were recorded for the clone carrying this T cell receptor (beta chain). V shed 3 bases and J shed 4 bases, with 15 bases lying between them. CDR1 and CDR2 from the germline V gene are SGHRS and YFSETQ. The CDR3 is 15 amino acids. This specimen comes from a study of response to subunit inactivated influenza vaccine. From the RT-PCR reads, TCRdb called clonotypes with MiXCR, one entry per CDR3 protein. The sample holds fewer than 600,000 distinct CDR3 sequences, 7.2% seen once. The origin of this receptor is a man aged 45-69 years who received an inactivated influenza vaccine. The sample was PBMCs from blood, taken less than 30 months after vaccination. The genes are TRBV5-1 and TRBJ2-3, with D tentatively TRBD2 (6 bases). The CDR3 DNA sequence: TGCGCCAGCAGCTCGCGAACTAGCCGGGCAGATACGCAGTATTTT. Translation: CASSSRTSRADTQYF. The complete variable domain, with remaining parts taken from reference TRBV5-1 and TRBJ2-3, reads KAGVTQTPRYLIKTRGQQVTLSCSPISGHRSVSWYQQTPGQGLQFLFEYFSETQRNKGNFPGRFSGRQFSNSRSEMNVSTLELGDSALYLCASSSRTSRADTQYFGPGTRLTVL.